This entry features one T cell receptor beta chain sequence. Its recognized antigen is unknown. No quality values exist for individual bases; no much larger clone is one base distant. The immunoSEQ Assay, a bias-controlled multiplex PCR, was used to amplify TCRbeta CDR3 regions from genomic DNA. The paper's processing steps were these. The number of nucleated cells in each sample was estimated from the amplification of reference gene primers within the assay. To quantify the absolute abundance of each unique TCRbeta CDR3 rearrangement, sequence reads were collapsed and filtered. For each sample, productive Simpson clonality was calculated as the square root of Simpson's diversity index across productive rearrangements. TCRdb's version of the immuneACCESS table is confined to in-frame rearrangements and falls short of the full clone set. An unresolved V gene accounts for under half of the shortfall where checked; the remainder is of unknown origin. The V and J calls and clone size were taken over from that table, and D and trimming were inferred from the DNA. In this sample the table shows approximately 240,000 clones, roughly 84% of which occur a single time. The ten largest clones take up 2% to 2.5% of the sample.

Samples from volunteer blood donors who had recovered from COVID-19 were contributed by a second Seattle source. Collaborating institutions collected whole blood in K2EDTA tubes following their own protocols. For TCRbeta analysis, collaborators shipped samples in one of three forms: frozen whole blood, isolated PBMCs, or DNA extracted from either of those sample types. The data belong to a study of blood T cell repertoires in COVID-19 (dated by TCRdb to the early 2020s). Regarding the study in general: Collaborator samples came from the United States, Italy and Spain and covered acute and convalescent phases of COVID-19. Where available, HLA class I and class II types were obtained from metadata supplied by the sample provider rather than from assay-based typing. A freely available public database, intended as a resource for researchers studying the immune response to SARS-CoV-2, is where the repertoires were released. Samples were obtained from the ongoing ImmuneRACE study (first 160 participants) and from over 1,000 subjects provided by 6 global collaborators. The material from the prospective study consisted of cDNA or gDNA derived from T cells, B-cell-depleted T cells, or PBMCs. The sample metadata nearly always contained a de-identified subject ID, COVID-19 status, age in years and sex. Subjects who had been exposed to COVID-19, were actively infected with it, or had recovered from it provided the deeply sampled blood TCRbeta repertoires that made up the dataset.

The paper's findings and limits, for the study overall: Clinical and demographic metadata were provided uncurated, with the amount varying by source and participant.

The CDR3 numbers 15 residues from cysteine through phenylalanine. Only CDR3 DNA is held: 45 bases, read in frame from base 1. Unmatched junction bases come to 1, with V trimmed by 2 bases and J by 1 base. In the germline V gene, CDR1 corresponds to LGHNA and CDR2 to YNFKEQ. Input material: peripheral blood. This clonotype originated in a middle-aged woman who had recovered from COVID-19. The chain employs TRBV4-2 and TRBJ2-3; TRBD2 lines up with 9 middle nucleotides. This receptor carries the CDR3 CASSQRTSGTDTQYF. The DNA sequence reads TGTGCCAGCAGCCAACGGACTAGCGGCACAGATACGCAGTATTTT.